The 13 T cell receptor beta chains presented below share a single source sample, sequenced in a study of PD-L1 blockade in urothelial cancer (TCRdb year 2017). Libraries were built with the immunoSEQ multiplex PCR assay. Imported from immuneACCESS, the table was reduced by TCRdb to in-frame sequences with V and J called. These copies leave out some clones; in studies compared against another copy, an unresolved V gene accounts for under half, and the cause of the remainder is not known. The sample profile shows about 55,000 clones; roughly 75% of them were found once. The ten biggest clones cover approximately 4.3% of the sample. The sample's time point label is to be understood as: pretreatment peripheral blood. Specimen: PBMCs, collected around atezolizumab (anti-PD-L1) treatment. All receptors come from a man between 65 and 85 years old with urothelial cancer.

This clone was seen more than once but under ten times. The rearrangement joins TRBV5-5 to TRBJ2-3; 8 bases align to TRBD1. Germline V gene data show CDR1 as SGHKS and CDR2 as YYEKEE (reference sequence). This CDR3 has 15 residues. V dropped 0 bases and J dropped 6; count of bases not matched to a gene: 6. The CDR3 DNA is TGTGCCAGCAGCTTGGGGACAGGGAGTTCGGATACGCAGTATTTT. It specifies CASSLGTGSSDTQYF.

Points on this clone: At one end, the junction sequence differs from germline, possibly due to a read error. The chain links TRBV7-8 to TRBJ2-5; 7 positions agree with TRBD2. CDR3 length equals 14 residues. Germline lookup yields CDR1 SGHVS and CDR2 FQNEAQ. The CDR3 protein is CASSLAGGGGALHF. The CDR3 DNA is TGTGCCAGCAGCTTAGCTGGGGGGGGTGGAGCACTCCACTTC.

The gene calls are TRBV10-3 and TRBJ1-5; 7 bases line up with TRBD1. The J segment lost 2 bases and the V segment lost 9 bases, leaving 1 base of the junction unmatched. Germline loops: CDR1 ENHRY, CDR2 SYGVKD. This CDR3 is 12 amino acids long. As DNA, the CDR3 is TGTGCCATTGGACAGGGCAATCAGCCCCAGCATTTT. Amino acids: CAIGQGNQPQHF.

This chain links TRBV27 with TRBJ1-3; perhaps TRBD1 as D (5 bases). Trimming removed 5 bases at V and 0 bases at J, with 14 bases between. CDR3 size: 16 residues. CDR1 is MNHEY and CDR2 is SMNVEV in the germline V gene (reference sequence). The CDR3 loop reads CASSAKQDRSGNTIYF. CDR3 sequence (DNA): TGTGCCAGCAGTGCGAAACAGGACCGCTCTGGAAACACCATATATTTT.

This clone was seen a single time. The chain's CDR3 is CASSFRRLAGGLDTGELFF. CDR3 nucleotides: TGTGCCAGCAGTTTTCGGCGACTAGCGGGAGGGTTGGATACCGGGGAGCTGTTTTTT. The rearrangement links TRBV27 to TRBJ2-2; TRBD2 matches at 14 bases. The CDR3 runs 19 residues. Losses at the gene ends were 3 bases for V and 5 bases for J; bases not matched to a gene: 11. CDR1 and CDR2 (germline): MNHEY, SMNVEV (reference sequence).

The chain joins TRBV28 to TRBJ2-4; tentatively, D is TRBD2 (5 bases). Germline CDR1 and CDR2: MDHEN and SYDVKM. The V gene lost 5 bases and the J gene lost 1 base, with 12 bases spanning the gap. The CDR3 length is 15 residues. The CDR3 DNA reads as TGTGCCAGCAGTCCCCCGGGAAAGGCCAAAAACATTCAGTACTTC. Translation gives CASSPPGKAKNIQYF. The full variable domain, its missing parts supplied by reference TRBV28 and TRBJ2-4, is DVKVTQSSRYLVKRTGEKVFLECVQDMDHENMFWYRQDPGLGLRLIYFSYDVKMKEKGDIPEGYSVSREKKERFSLILESASTNQTSMYLCASSPPGKAKNIQYFGAGTRLSVL.

The chain is built from TRBV4-2 and TRBJ1-5, with D maybe TRBD1 (5 bases). The germline V and J ends were trimmed by 0 bases and 9 bases, with 9 bases remaining between them. Per the germline V gene, CDR1 is LGHNA and CDR2 is YNFKEQ. The CDR3 is 13 amino acids. The CDR3 nucleotides are TGTGCCAGCAGCCAAGAAGTAGGGGCGCCCCAGCATTTT. As protein: CASSQEVGAPQHF.

This clone was seen a handful of times. V gene TRBV5-1 combines with J gene TRBJ2-2, with 8 bases identical to TRBD1. J gave up 0 bases and V 5 bases, and 6 bases lay outside the gene matches. The CDR3 runs to 16 residues. Germline loops: CDR1 SGHRS, CDR2 YFSETQ. The CDR3 nucleotides read TGCGCCAGCAGGGAAACAGGGGGAACGAACACCGGGGAGCTGTTTTTT. This sequence encodes CASRETGGTNTGELFF.

V is TRBV9 and J is TRBJ2-2; tentative D call: TRBD2 (7 bases). CDR3 length equals 14 residues. Trimming shortened V by 6 bases and J by 4 bases, and 13 bases separated the two germline ends. CDR1 and CDR2 from the germline V gene are SGDLS and YYNGEE. In nucleotides, the CDR3 is TGTGCCAGCAACGGGGGGACACCCACCGGGGAGCTGTTTTTT. The encoded protein is CASNGGTPTGELFF.

This clone was recorded many times. The chain links TRBV2 to TRBJ2-5; maybe TRBD2 (5 bases). V shed 3 bases and J shed 5 bases, with 16 bases lying between them. The CDR3 is 15 residues long. Per germline, CDR1 SNHLY and CDR2 FYNNEI. The CDR3 sequence: CASSDLGSPGETQYF. The CDR3 region has the DNA TGTGCCAGCAGTGATTTAGGGTCCCCGGGGGAGACCCAGTACTTC.

The V and J genes are TRBV7-2 and TRBJ1-2; 8 nucleotides line up with TRBD1. The germline V gene has CDR1 SGHTA and CDR2 FQGNSA. Trimming cost V 5 bases and J 8 bases; bases outside gene matches: 7. The CDR3 contains 13 residues. CDR3 DNA sequence: TGTGCCAGCAGCCAACGGACAGGGTGGGGCTACACCTTC. Protein product: CASSQRTGWGYTF.

V is TRBV20-1 and J is TRBJ1-1; D unclear. Trimming shortened V by 5 bases and J by 1 base, and 5 bases separated the two germline ends. CDR1 and CDR2 from the germline V gene are DFQATT and SNEGSKA (reference sequence). CDR3 length: 11 amino acids. The CDR3 is CSAFKNTEAFF. The CDR3 DNA sequence: TGCAGTGCTTTTAAGAACACTGAAGCTTTCTTT.

The V call is TRBV18, the J call TRBJ1-3; D is unclear. The CDR3 loop spans 12 amino acids. V gave up 2 bases and J gave up 8 bases, with 7 bases separating them. CDR1 and CDR2 from the germline V gene are KGHSH and LQKENI. CDR3 DNA: TGTGCCAGCTCACCAGACCGGGACACCATATATTTT. Its protein product is CASSPDRDTIYF.